Listed here are 24 T cell receptor beta chains from one sample, sequenced in a study of CD4+ T cells in melanoma. Method: immunoSEQ multiplex PCR; TCRdb's copy keeps in-frame clones and lacks some. This sample has approximately 12,000 clones, with 65% to 75% found just once. Sequenced input: cells from a culture (not recorded whether cultured in vitro). The receptors shown here come from a human donor with melanoma.

CDR3 sequence: CASSLGAGWNTEAFF. Written as DNA, the CDR3 is TGTGCCAGCAGCTTAGGGGCGGGTTGGAACACTGAAGCTTTCTTT. This sequence joins TRBV7-6 and TRBJ1-1; D is unresolved. This CDR3 region has 15 residues. Trimming shortened V by 1 base and J by 1 base, and 10 bases separated the two germline ends. Germline values: CDR1 SGHVS, CDR2 FNYEAQ.

This sequence joins TRBV5-4 and TRBJ1-4; perhaps TRBD1 as D (5 bases). V lost 2 bases, J lost 4 bases, and 9 bases lay in between. The CDR3 covers 14 residues. CDR1 is SGHNT and CDR2 is YYREEE in the germline V gene (reference sequence). The CDR3 protein is CASSFGRGNEKLFF. For the CDR3, the DNA is TGTGCCAGCAGCTTCGGAAGGGGTAATGAAAAACTGTTTTTT.

This chain links TRBV7-2 with TRBJ1-2; no clear D. The germline V and J ends were trimmed by 0 bases and 2 bases, with 10 bases remaining between them. Germline CDR1 and CDR2: SGHTA and FQGNSA. This CDR3 is 15 amino acids long. In nucleotides, the CDR3 is TGTGCCAGCAGCTTAGCGGGATTGGGGAACTATGGCTACACCTTC. Translating gives CASSLAGLGNYGYTF.

DNA for the CDR3: TGTGCCAGCAGCAAACCCGATAATTCACCCCTCCACTTT. This encodes CASSKPDNSPLHF. The chain uses TRBV5-4 and TRBJ1-6, with D uncertain. Trimming left V 4 bases short and J 5 bases short, with 7 bases between. Looked up from germline, CDR1 is SGHNT and CDR2 is YYREEE (reference sequence). The CDR3 consists of 13 residues. Full variable domain (outside the CDR3, taken from reference TRBV5-4 and TRBJ1-6): ETGVTQSPTHLIKTRGQQVTLRCSSQSGHNTVSWYQQALGQGPQFIFQYYREEENGRGNFPPRFSGLQFPNYSSELNVNALELDDSALYLCASSKPDNSPLHFGNGTRLTVT.

This chain joins TRBV6-5 and TRBJ1-1; D is possibly TRBD1 (6 bases). CDR3 length: 14 residues. Trimming removed 6 bases from V and 10 bases from J, with 21 bases in between. Germline CDR1 and CDR2: MNHEY and SVGAGI. The CDR3, as DNA: TGTGCCAGCAGACGCGGGGGCCCCCCAGGAGGAGCTTTCTTT. Amino acids: CASRRGGPPGGAFF.

This sequence joins TRBV29-1 and TRBJ2-1, with D possibly TRBD2 on 5 matching bases. The CDR3 runs to 12 residues. The germline gives CDR1 SQVTM, CDR2 ANQGSEA. V shed 4 bases and J shed 6 bases, with 10 bases lying between them. CDR3 residues: CSVGAGVNEQFF. CDR3 DNA sequence: TGCAGCGTTGGGGCCGGGGTCAATGAGCAGTTCTTC.

This chain joins TRBV2 and TRBJ2-1; 7 bases map to TRBD2. Germline CDR1 is SNHLY and CDR2 is FYNNEI. The CDR3 spans 15 residues. J was trimmed by 1 base and V by 6 bases; bases with no gene match: 6. CDR3 sequence (DNA): TGTGCCAGCAGGGTTGGCGGGGGATCCTACAATGAGCAGTTCTTC. This sequence encodes CASRVGGGSYNEQFF.

This clone appeared a few times. V usage is TRBV6-5 and J usage is TRBJ1-4, with D unresolved. CDR1 and CDR2 (germline): MNHEY, SVGAGI. CDR3 length: 13 amino acids. V dropped 4 bases and J dropped 9 bases, with 12 bases sitting between them. The CDR3 region is CASSSVPPKKLFF. Written as DNA, the CDR3 is TGTGCCAGCAGTTCGGTACCTCCGAAAAAACTGTTTTTT.

The rearrangement joins TRBV9 to TRBJ1-2, with D possibly matching TRBD1 (5 bases). Between the trimmed V and J ends, which lost 6 bases and 4 bases, there was a span of 19 bases. This CDR3 has 15 residues. Germline V gene lookup returns CDR1 SGDLS and CDR2 YYNGEE. As DNA, the CDR3 is TGTGCCAGCACTGGGGGGGGGAAAAGCGCCTATGGCTACACCTTC. Translated: CASTGGGKSAYGYTF.

J is TRBJ1-1 and V is TRBV5-1; D uncertain. Germline V gives CDR1 SGHRS, CDR2 YFSETQ. CDR3 length: 13 residues. V dropped 0 bases and J dropped 0 bases, with 3 bases sitting between them. CDR3 DNA sequence: TGCGCCAGCAGCTTGGGACTGAACACTGAAGCTTTCTTT. Its protein product is CASSLGLNTEAFF.

This clone was detected only a few times. The V and J genes are TRBV6-5 and TRBJ2-4; TRBD2 might be the D (5 bases). Germline CDR1 is MNHEY and CDR2 is SVGAGI. Trimming removed 5 bases at V and 3 bases at J, with 8 bases between. The CDR3 contains 13 residues. CDR3 protein: CASSGLVKNIQYF. CDR3 DNA: TGTGCCAGCAGTGGACTGGTCAAAAACATTCAGTACTTC.

The chain links TRBV23-1 to TRBJ1-1; D possibly corresponds to TRBD1 (6 bases). TRBV23-1 falls under the ORF class, with uncertain function. This CDR3 is 18 amino acids long. V shed 6 bases and J shed 1 base, with 24 bases lying between them. The CDR3 protein is CASRELLTGKGGNTEAFF. The CDR3 nucleotides read TGCGCCAGCAGAGAATTGCTGACGGGGAAGGGGGGGAACACTGAAGCTTTCTTT.

The chain links TRBV29-1 to TRBJ2-3; 8 nucleotides agree with TRBD1. Unmatched junction bases numbered 1, after V lost 2 bases and J lost 0 bases. Germline CDR1 reads SQVTM; CDR2 reads ANQGSEA. This CDR3 region has 14 residues. This chain's CDR3 is CSVERQGSTDTQYF. In DNA form, the CDR3 reads TGCAGCGTTGAAAGACAGGGGAGCACAGATACGCAGTATTTT.

The gene calls are TRBV6-1 and TRBJ2-1, with 9 positions matching TRBD1. Germline values: CDR1 MNHNS, CDR2 SASEGT. The V and J ends lost 6 bases and 6 bases, in that order; junction bases with no gene match: 9. The CDR3 length is 15 residues. CDR3 protein: CASRQRQGVVNEQFF. The CDR3 DNA is TGTGCCAGCAGACAAAGACAGGGGGTTGTCAATGAGCAGTTCTTC.

The J gene is TRBJ1-6, the V gene TRBV30; no clear D. This CDR3 region has 16 residues. Germline-derived CDR1 and CDR2 are GTSNPN and SVGIG (reference sequence). Trimming removed 1 base from V and 3 bases from J, with 13 bases in between. The DNA of the CDR3 is TGTGCCTGGAGTGCCGGCCGTTTCAGCTATAATTCACCCCTCCACTTT. The encoded protein is CAWSAGRFSYNSPLHF.

This clone was picked up a small number of times. The V and J genes are TRBV5-1 and TRBJ2-5, with 9 bases fitting TRBD2. This CDR3 has 16 residues. The V gene end was trimmed by 1 base and the J gene end by 1 base; junction bases not matched to a gene: 5. CDR1 and CDR2 (germline): SGHRS, YFSETQ. CDR3 DNA: TGCGCCAGCAGCTTGCGAAGCGGGGGGCGCCAAGAGACCCAGTACTTC. Translating it yields CASSLRSGGRQETQYF.

This clone turned up a few times. V and J are TRBV19 and TRBJ1-2, with D possibly TRBD1 on 6 matching bases. The germline V gene encodes CDR1 LNHDA and CDR2 SQIVND (reference sequence). The CDR3 has 13 residues. The V gene lost 2 bases and the J gene lost 7 bases, with 11 bases spanning the gap. The DNA of the CDR3 is TGTGCCAGTAGTATAAATCGACAGGCTGGCTACACCTTC. It is translated as CASSINRQAGYTF. Variable domain in full (rest from reference TRBV19 and TRBJ1-2): DGGITQSPKYLFRKEGQNVTLSCEQNLNHDAMYWYRQDPGQGLRLIYYSQIVNDFQKGDIAEGYSVSREKKESFPLTVTSAQKNPTAFYLCASSINRQAGYTFGSGTRLTVV.

The chain employs TRBV6-5 and TRBJ1-1; D might be TRBD1 (6 bases). Germline-derived CDR1 and CDR2 are MNHEY and SVGAGI. The CDR3 covers 14 residues. The ends were cut back, 7 bases at V and 2 bases at J, with 14 bases in the middle. Written as DNA, the CDR3 is TGTGCCAGCACCGAGGACAGTTCAAACACTGAAGCTTTCTTT. Translation: CASTEDSSNTEAFF.

V and J are TRBV4-1 and TRBJ2-7; D may be TRBD1 (6 bases). Germline V gene data show CDR1 as MGHRA and CDR2 as YSYEKL. CDR3 length equals 15 residues. Trimming removed 0 bases at V and 9 bases at J, with 18 bases between. The CDR3 bases are TGCGCCAGCAGCCAAGATAGGGGGACAAAGCTGGGGCAGTACTTC. Protein sequence: CASSQDRGTKLGQYF.

The count of this clone is one. This sequence joins TRBV27 and TRBJ2-1; 7 bases agree with TRBD2. Germline V gene lookup returns CDR1 MNHEY and CDR2 SMNVEV (reference sequence). The CDR3 has 15 amino acids. Unmatched junction bases numbered 5, after V lost 5 bases and J lost 1 base. CDR3 residues: CASSPWEGSYNEQFF. DNA of the CDR3: TGTGCCAGCAGTCCCTGGGAGGGGTCCTACAATGAGCAGTTCTTC.

The V and J genes are TRBV19 and TRBJ2-5, with 8 bases aligning to TRBD2. This CDR3 comprises 12 residues. From germline, CDR1 is LNHDA and CDR2 SQIVND (reference sequence). The CDR3, as DNA: TGTGTCCATAGCGGGGCTCAAGAGACCCAGTACTTC. Its protein is CVHSGAQETQYF.

This chain connects TRBV19 to TRBJ1-1, with 7 bases that match TRBD1. CDR1 is LNHDA and CDR2 is SQIVND in the germline V gene (reference sequence). Germline trimming cut 4 bases from V and 4 bases from J; bases unmatched to any gene: 9. The CDR3 consists of 15 residues. This CDR3 reads CASSRGRGRGTEAFF. The DNA of the CDR3 is TGTGCCAGTAGTAGGGGAAGGGGGCGAGGCACTGAAGCTTTCTTT.

The chain couples TRBV19 to TRBJ2-5, with 11 bases matching TRBD2. V was clipped by 2 bases and J by 5 bases; unmatched bases: 1. The germline V gene encodes CDR1 LNHDA and CDR2 SQIVND (reference sequence). The CDR3 length is 14 residues. In nucleotides, the CDR3 is TGTGCCAGTAGTATACGACTAGCGGGGGAGACCCAGTACTTC. Translation gives CASSIRLAGETQYF. Full variable domain (outside the CDR3, taken from reference TRBV19 and TRBJ2-5): DGGITQSPKYLFRKEGQNVTLSCEQNLNHDAMYWYRQDPGQGLRLIYYSQIVNDFQKGDIAEGYSVSREKKESFPLTVTSAQKNPTAFYLCASSIRLAGETQYFGPGTRLLVL.

In its sample, this clone was seen a few times. This chain uses TRBV18 with TRBJ2-5; perhaps TRBD1 as D (5 bases). The CDR3 covers 14 residues. CDR1 KGHSH and CDR2 LQKENI come from the germline V gene. Trimming removed 4 bases at V and 1 base at J, with 10 bases between. As DNA, the CDR3 is TGTGCCAGCTCACTCCGGACACCCCAAGAGACCCAGTACTTC. It yields the protein CASSLRTPQETQYF.